This T cell receptor (beta chain) was recorded in a study of cytomegalovirus exposure and HLA in healthy donors. General observations from the study: It was in a later analysis that TCR association rates were seen to vary by HLA locus, highest for DRB1 and lowest for HLA-C. A prior analysis recorded that most TCR beta V segments were productive about 87% or about 30% of the time.

The V and J ends lost 4 bases and 5 bases respectively, with 18 bases between them. This CDR3 has 15 amino acids. The germline CDR1 and CDR2 sequences are SGHDT and YYEEEE. The PCR made use of 60 Vbeta and 13 Jbeta primers. Generated by immunoSEQ multiplex PCR, the TCRdb table keeps only in-frame clones and is missing some. Seen here are some 160,000 clones, roughly four fifths observed once, and the top ten hold 3.1%. Notes on this clone: The antigen is not known.

V usage is TRBV5-6 and J usage is TRBJ1-2; D not resolved. The receptor was derived from a woman aged 40 to 50 in good health and CMV-seronegative. Material for sequencing was PBMCs. CDR3 in amino acids: CASSPTDISLYGYTF. CDR3 bases: TGTGCCAGCAGCCCCACCGACATATCCCTATATGGCTACACCTTC.